Below, 26 T cell receptor beta chains from the same sample are listed, as sequenced in a study of cytomegalovirus exposure and HLA in healthy donors. 60 Vbeta and 13 Jbeta primers were used in PCR. Produced via immunoSEQ multiplex PCR; TCRdb's table is partial and in-frame only. In the table there are 90,000 to 120,000 clones, roughly 80% of which are singletons. The sequenced sample was PBMCs. Receptor source: a man younger than 45 in good health and CMV-seronegative.

This chain uses TRBV6-5 with TRBJ2-7; D gene ambiguous. The CDR3 extends over 15 amino acids. V shed 3 bases and J shed 0 bases, with 12 bases lying between them. Germline CDR1 reads MNHEY; CDR2 reads SVGAGI. As DNA, the CDR3 is TGTGCCAGCAGTTATGGCCCTAGGAGCTCCTACGAGCAGTACTTC. This codes for CASSYGPRSSYEQYF.

V is TRBV28 and J is TRBJ2-5; maybe TRBD1 (6 bases). This CDR3 is built from 14 residues. Germline assignment: CDR1 MDHEN and CDR2 SYDVKM. The V end was cut by 4 bases, the J end by 3 bases, with 12 bases between. Here the CDR3 reads CASSSTPGEETQYF. Written as DNA, the CDR3 is TGTGCCAGCAGTTCAACCCCAGGGGAAGAGACCCAGTACTTC.

This clone showed up just once. CDR3 sequence reads: CASSPRGTHYEQYF. CDR3 DNA sequence: TGTGCCAGCAGCCCGCGGGGGACCCACTACGAGCAGTACTTC. V and J are TRBV9 and TRBJ2-7, with 7 bases aligning to TRBD2. The V gene's germline CDR1 is SGDLS and CDR2 YYNGEE. The CDR3 sequence is 14 residues long. Trimming cost V 4 bases and J 3 bases; bases outside gene matches: 7.

V is TRBV11-2 and J is TRBJ2-7, with a tentative D call TRBD2 (6 bases). Per germline, CDR1 SGHAT and CDR2 FQNNGV. The CDR3 consists of 14 residues. V shed 5 bases and J shed 3 bases, with 14 bases lying between them. This chain's CDR3 is CASSPLRGYYEQYF. CDR3 bases: TGTGCCAGCAGCCCACTCCGGGGGTACTACGAGCAGTACTTC.

The chain employs TRBV7-6 and TRBJ2-7; TRBD2 aligns across 7 bases. The CDR3 runs to 15 residues. Trimming removed 0 bases from V and 0 bases from J; junction bases left unmatched: 2. The germline CDR1 and CDR2 sequences are SGHVS and FNYEAQ. CDR3 bases: TGTGCCAGCAGCTTAGCACTAGCGAACTCCTACGAGCAGTACTTC. Translating it yields CASSLALANSYEQYF.

In its sample, this clone was seen once. This chain uses TRBV5-1 with TRBJ2-5; D may be TRBD2 (6 bases). Germline-derived CDR1 and CDR2 are SGHRS and YFSETQ. Trimming shortened V by 2 bases and J by 5 bases, and 13 bases separated the two germline ends. The CDR3 contains 14 residues. CDR3 sequence: CASSFVAEGETQYF. The CDR3 DNA follows: TGCGCCAGCAGCTTCGTTGCGGAGGGGGAGACCCAGTACTTC.

The gene calls are TRBV4-1 and TRBJ2-1; TRBD2 matches at 10 bases. Germline CDR1 and CDR2: MGHRA and YSYEKL. This CDR3 region has 17 residues. V lost 0 bases, J lost 6 bases, and 8 bases stayed unmatched. CDR3 coding DNA: TGCGCCAGCAGCCAAGATAGGACTAGCGGACCGGGCAATGAGCAGTTCTTC. This sequence encodes CASSQDRTSGPGNEQFF.

The V and J genes are TRBV2 and TRBJ2-7; the D gene is possibly TRBD1 (6 bases). Germline values: CDR1 SNHLY, CDR2 FYNNEI. This CDR3 comprises 13 residues. V was pared by 7 bases and J by 6 bases, with 16 bases between. This CDR3 reads CASTTRGYAEQYF. The DNA of the CDR3 is TGTGCCAGCACCACAAGGGGGTATGCCGAGCAGTACTTC.

The V call is TRBV15, the J call TRBJ2-5; 12 bases are shared with TRBD2. The CDR3 is 14 residues long. Germline CDR1 reads LNHNV; CDR2 reads YYDKDF (reference sequence). V shed 3 bases and J 4 bases; nucleotides not matched to a gene: 0. The CDR3 DNA is TGTGCCACCAGCAGGACTAGCGGGAGAGAGACCCAGTACTTC. Protein sequence: CATSRTSGRETQYF.

The rearrangement uses TRBV7-2 and TRBJ2-1; 10 bases agree with TRBD2. Germline CDR1 is SGHTA and CDR2 is FQGNSA. The CDR3 is 16 residues long. The trim removed 2 bases at V and 9 bases at J, leaving 10 bases unmatched. Here the CDR3 DNA reads TGTGCCAGCAGCTTAAGCTCTAGCGGGGGAAGATTTGAGCAGTTCTTC. Its translation is CASSLSSSGGRFEQFF.

This clone appeared once. The chain employs TRBV2 and TRBJ2-2, with 9 bases matching TRBD1. There are 14 residues in the CDR3. Germline V gene data show CDR1 as SNHLY and CDR2 as FYNNEI. V lost 6 bases to trimming and J lost 7 bases; unmatched junction nucleotides: 6. CDR3 nucleotide sequence: TGTGCCAGCAGGCGGACAGGGGTCATCGGGGAGCTGTTTTTT. It specifies CASRRTGVIGELFF.

This clone has only one observation. The chain couples TRBV7-9 to TRBJ2-5, with D possibly TRBD2 on 5 matching bases. V lost 7 bases and J 4 bases, leaving 10 bases between the germline ends. CDR3 length: 12 amino acids. Per germline, CDR1 SEHNR and CDR2 FQNEAQ (reference sequence). CDR3 DNA sequence: TGTGCCAGCAAGGCGGGTCTAGAGACCCAGTACTTC. This sequence encodes CASKAGLETQYF. Using reference TRBV7-9 and TRBJ2-5 for the parts outside the CDR3, the full variable domain is DTGVSQNPRHKITKRGQNVTFRCDPISEHNRLYWYRQTLGQGPEFLTYFQNEAQLEKSRLLSDRFSAERPKGSFSTLEIQRTEQGDSAMYLCASKAGLETQYFGPGTRLLVL.

The chain is built from TRBV7-8 and TRBJ2-1, with TRBD1 matching over 10 bases. V trimming: 4 bases; J trimming: 11 bases; junction bases outside the gene matches: 5. Looked up from germline, CDR1 is SGHVS and CDR2 is FQNEAQ. This CDR3 has 13 residues. The CDR3 protein is CASSWDRGRQQFF. The DNA of the CDR3 is TGTGCCAGCAGCTGGGACAGGGGTCGTCAGCAGTTCTTC.

The CDR3 nucleotides are TGTGCCAGCAGGAGTCCAGGGAAGGCCCTCAATGAGCAGTTCTTC. Protein: CASRSPGKALNEQFF. The chain joins TRBV6-5 to TRBJ2-1; a weak D match, TRBD1 (5 bases). Deletions cut 6 bases from V and 6 bases from J, with 18 bases between. CDR1 and CDR2 from the germline V gene are MNHEY and SVGAGI. The CDR3 covers 15 residues.

This clone was recorded only once. The V gene is TRBV4-1, the J gene TRBJ2-2; D is possibly TRBD1 (6 bases). Trimming stripped 8 bases from V and 5 bases from J, with 12 bases between. The CDR3 has 13 amino acids. Germline V gene lookup returns CDR1 MGHRA and CDR2 YSYEKL. CDR3 amino acids: CASSSGATGELFF. The DNA for the CDR3 is TGCGCCAGCTCCTCAGGGGCTACCGGGGAGCTGTTTTTT.

The rearrangement links TRBV7-8 to TRBJ1-2; D is ambiguous. The germline V gene has CDR1 SGHVS and CDR2 FQNEAQ. V was shortened by 1 base and J by 4 bases, with 10 bases between the two germline ends. The CDR3 totals 14 residues. CDR3: CASSLVREGYGYTF. The CDR3 DNA reads TGTGCCAGCAGCTTAGTCCGGGAGGGCTATGGCTACACCTTC.

The rearrangement links TRBV28 to TRBJ1-3; TRBD1 matches at 7 bases. CDR1 MDHEN and CDR2 SYDVKM come from the germline V gene. J lost 4 bases, V lost 6 bases, and 9 bases had no gene match. The CDR3 loop spans 15 amino acids. CDR3 sequence: CASRTGTVPGNTIYF. CDR3 coding DNA: TGTGCCAGCAGGACCGGGACAGTACCAGGAAACACCATATATTTT.

The chain couples TRBV7-3 to TRBJ1-2, with D uncertain. The CDR3 runs to 13 residues. Germline CDR1 and CDR2: SGHTA and FQGTGA. The V and J ends lost 5 bases and 8 bases respectively, with 15 bases between them. CDR3 in amino acids: CASSPTQAGGYTF. The DNA for the CDR3 is TGTGCCAGCAGCCCCACCCAGGCAGGAGGCTACACCTTC. The full variable domain, completed using reference TRBV7-3 and TRBJ1-2, is GAGVSQTPSNKVTEKGKYVELRCDPISGHTALYWYRQSLGQGPEFLIYFQGTGAADDSGLPNDRFFAVRPEGSVSTLKIQRTERGDSAVYLCASSPTQAGGYTFGSGTRLTVV.

This clone was picked up one time. DNA of the CDR3: TGTGCCAGCAGCGGGAGGGACAGGGGGAATGAAAAACTGTTTTTT. Translating it yields CASSGRDRGNEKLFF. V is TRBV9 and J is TRBJ1-4; 11 nucleotides line up with TRBD1. The germline CDR1 and CDR2 sequences are SGDLS and YYNGEE. CDR3 length: 15 amino acids. V shed 3 bases and J 5 bases; nucleotides not matched to a gene: 3.

V is TRBV18 and J is TRBJ2-3; D is possibly TRBD1 (5 bases). The CDR3 is made up of 13 amino acids. Per germline, CDR1 KGHSH and CDR2 LQKENI. Trimming removed 8 bases from V and 2 bases from J, with 11 bases in between. CDR3 amino acids: CASGWGFTDTQYF. CDR3 in DNA: TGTGCCAGCGGGTGGGGCTTCACAGATACGCAGTATTTT.

V and J are TRBV6-1 and TRBJ2-7; TRBD1 matches 9 bases. Trimming took 3 bases from V and 5 from J; bases not matched to a gene: 5. The CDR3 length is 14 residues. CDR1 is MNHNS and CDR2 is SASEGT in the germline V gene. The DNA of the CDR3 is TGTGCCAGCAGTGACCCGGGACAGGGAAACGAGCAGTACTTC. The encoded protein is CASSDPGQGNEQYF.

CDR3 region: CASTSSREKLFF. The CDR3 bases are TGTGCCAGCACCTCATCCCGGGAAAAACTGTTTTTT. The rearrangement uses TRBV7-9 and TRBJ1-4; the D is unclear. V lost 7 bases to trimming and J lost 8 bases, with 11 bases between them. The CDR3 runs to 12 residues. Germline CDR1 and CDR2: SEHNR and FQNEAQ (reference sequence). Based on the CDR3 plus reference TRBV7-9 and TRBJ1-4, the full variable domain is DTGVSQNPRHKITKRGQNVTFRCDPISEHNRLYWYRQTLGQGPEFLTYFQNEAQLEKSRLLSDRFSAERPKGSFSTLEIQRTEQGDSAMYLCASTSSREKLFFGSGTQLSVL.

V usage is TRBV6-5 and J usage is TRBJ2-7, with 9 bases aligning to TRBD2. The CDR3 is 15 residues long. V trimming: 5 bases; J trimming: 7 bases; junction bases outside the gene matches: 12. Germline V CDR1 and CDR2: MNHEY, SVGAGI. The CDR3 loop reads CASSTMGLAGNEQYF. The CDR3 region has the DNA TGTGCCAGCAGTACAATGGGCCTAGCGGGGAATGAGCAGTACTTC.

The chain carries TRBV11-3 and TRBJ2-2; D possibly corresponds to TRBD1 (6 bases). Trimming took off 4 bases at V and 4 bases at J, with 13 bases between the two ends. This CDR3 is built from 15 residues. The germline V gene has CDR1 SGHNT and CDR2 YENEEA. The CDR3 coding sequence is TGTGCCAGCAGCTCCCGAGGGGGTGGCACCGGGGAGCTGTTTTTT. It is translated as CASSSRGGGTGELFF. Combining the CDR3 with reference TRBV11-3 and TRBJ2-2 gives the whole variable domain EAGVVQSPRYKIIEKKQPVAFWCNPISGHNTLYWYLQNLGQGPELLIRYENEEAVDDSQLPKDRFSAERLKGVDSTLKIQPAELGDSAVYLCASSSRGGGTGELFFGEGSRLTVL.

The V and J genes are TRBV5-1 and TRBJ1-3; TRBD1 is a possible D gene (6 bases). The CDR3 is 16 amino acids. V gave up 0 bases and J gave up 0 bases, with 10 bases separating them. Germline V gene lookup returns CDR1 SGHRS and CDR2 YFSETQ. The CDR3 DNA sequence: TGCGCCAGCAGCTTGGTTGCAGGGGCCTCTGGAAACACCATATATTTT. Protein: CASSLVAGASGNTIYF.

The chain couples TRBV29-1 to TRBJ1-1; TRBD1 matches at 7 bases. CDR3 size: 10 residues. Germline V gene sequence: CDR1 SQVTM, CDR2 ANQGSEA. The junction had 4 bases not matched to a gene; V was cut back by 4 bases and J by 11 bases. CDR3 sequence reads: CSVVRGRAFF. DNA for the CDR3: TGCAGCGTTGTTAGGGGGCGGGCTTTCTTT.